These 28 T cell receptor beta chains were sequenced from one sample in a study of CD8+CD57+ T cells in acquired aplastic anemia. Genomic DNA was employed as the template in profiling TCR beta VDJ and CDR3. TCRdb independently ran MiXCR on the reads; one entry per CDR3 protein. Here the sample spans about 48,000 distinct CDR3 sequences, over 60% being singletons. Sequencing was done on a sample of sorted CD4+, CD8+, or CD8+CD57+ T cells (not recorded which) from PBMCs. The receptors derive from a human donor in good health, serving as a control.

This clonotype was observed a single time. The CDR3 sequence: CASSIKRWAEQYF. CDR3 DNA: TGTGCCAGTAGTATAAAGCGGTGGGCCGAGCAGTACTTC. The V gene is TRBV19, the J gene TRBJ2-7; TRBD2 might be the D (5 bases). The CDR3 has 13 residues. The V end was cut by 2 bases, the J end by 6 bases, with 11 bases between. CDR1 and CDR2 from the germline V gene are LNHDA and SQIVND (reference sequence).

V gene TRBV19 combines with J gene TRBJ1-3, with D perhaps TRBD1 (6 bases). Germline V CDR1 and CDR2: LNHDA, SQIVND (reference sequence). V was trimmed by 5 bases and J by 0 bases, leaving 11 bases between them. The CDR3 runs to 15 residues. In DNA, the CDR3 is TGTGCCAGTAGTTCAAACAGGGACTCTGGAAACACCATATATTTT. Amino acids: CASSSNRDSGNTIYF.

V and J are TRBV10-3 and TRBJ2-7; D may correspond to TRBD1 or TRBD2 (5 bases each). The CDR3 sequence is 12 residues long. Germline CDR1 and CDR2: ENHRY and SYGVKD. V shed 10 bases and J shed 6 bases, with 16 bases lying between them. CDR3 loop: CASSRERGEQYF. CDR3 nucleotide sequence: TGTGCCAGCAGCAGGGAGCGCGGCGAGCAGTACTTC.

The genes are TRBV7-2 and TRBJ2-3, with no clear D. From germline, CDR1 is SGHTA and CDR2 FQGNSA. V lost 6 bases, J lost 4 bases, and 8 bases lay in between. The CDR3 is 12 amino acids. CDR3 nucleotide sequence: TGTGCCAGCAGAGTGGCGGCAGATACGCAGTATTTT. Translating gives CASRVAADTQYF.

Only a few counts were recorded for this clonotype. The genes are TRBV10-1 and TRBJ1-2; unclear D gene. V was cut by 2 bases and J by 6 bases, with 10 bases left in between. CDR3 length: 13 residues. The germline CDR1 and CDR2 sequences are WNHNN and SYGVQD (reference sequence). The CDR3 bases are TGCGCCAGCAGTGAGAAGGAGGGAAATGGCTACACCTTC. Residues: CASSEKEGNGYTF.

The chain couples TRBV7-8 to TRBJ2-2; no firm D call. V lost 5 bases and J 6 bases, leaving 7 bases between the germline ends. The CDR3 loop spans 12 amino acids. Germline CDR1 reads SGHVS; CDR2 reads FQNEAQ. The DNA of the CDR3 is TGTGCCAGCAGCCGGGTGGCCGGGGAGCTGTTTTTT. Its translation is CASSRVAGELFF.

Ten or more counts support this clonotype. V usage is TRBV6-1 and J usage is TRBJ1-1, with a tentative D call TRBD1 (6 bases). CDR3 size: 17 residues. CDR1 and CDR2 from the germline V gene are MNHNS and SASEGT. The germline V and J ends were trimmed by 4 bases and 0 bases, with 18 bases remaining between them. The CDR3 loop reads CASSAPTLGDMNTEAFF. The CDR3 nucleotides are TGTGCCAGCAGTGCCCCAACTCTGGGGGACATGAACACTGAAGCTTTCTTT.

The rearrangement links TRBV10-2 to TRBJ2-1; the D is unclear. Germline-derived CDR1 and CDR2 are WSHSY and SAAADI. This CDR3 contains 13 residues. Trimming took 2 bases from V and 4 from J, leaving 6 bases between them. The CDR3 bases are TGCGCCAGCAGTGAGAGAGAATACAATGAGCAGTTCTTC. Translated: CASSEREYNEQFF.

This clonotype appeared a few times. The rearrangement joins TRBV15 to TRBJ2-1; no clear D. The CDR3 contains 17 residues. Trimming shortened V by 5 bases and J by 0 bases, and 17 bases separated the two germline ends. Looked up from germline, CDR1 is LNHNV and CDR2 is YYDKDF (reference sequence). DNA of the CDR3: TGTGCCACCAGCCCCCGGGTGGGCAGGTACTCCTACAATGAGCAGTTCTTC. Protein product: CATSPRVGRYSYNEQFF.

In the case of this clonotype: A read error may explain this, as a much larger clone is one base away. This chain uses TRBV6-6 with TRBJ1-4; D is undetermined. From germline, CDR1 is MNHNY and CDR2 SVGAGI (reference sequence). The CDR3 sequence is 16 residues long. V was pared by 8 bases and J by 0 bases, with 16 bases between. This CDR3 is CASGKKDSATNEKLFF. CDR3 sequence (DNA): TGTGCCAGCGGCAAAAAAGACTCGGCAACTAATGAAAAACTGTTTTTT.

V usage is TRBV15 and J usage is TRBJ1-2, with D possibly TRBD1 on 5 matching bases. The CDR3 is made up of 11 amino acids. CDR1 is LNHNV and CDR2 is YYDKDF in the germline V gene (reference sequence). V was clipped by 11 bases and J by 5 bases, with 12 bases between them. The CDR3 DNA reads as TGTGCCCCCCGTGAGGGGTATGGCTACACCTTC. This sequence encodes CAPREGYGYTF.

The chain carries TRBV2 and TRBJ1-2; 10 bases match TRBD1. The CDR3 is 15 amino acids. The trim removed 5 bases at V and 2 bases at J, leaving 5 bases unmatched. The germline gives CDR1 SNHLY, CDR2 FYNNEI. CDR3 sequence: CASSRDRGTNYGYTF. The CDR3 DNA reads TGTGCCAGCAGTAGGGACAGGGGAACCAACTATGGCTACACCTTC.

The chain carries TRBV2 and TRBJ2-1; no reliable D call. Germline V gene sequence: CDR1 SNHLY, CDR2 FYNNEI. This CDR3 region has 13 residues. The V end lost 5 bases, the J end lost 6 bases, and 11 bases lay between the germline ends. CDR3 sequence (DNA): TGTGCCAGCAGTCGCCTCTTGGGCAATGAGCAGTTCTTC. Protein product: CASSRLLGNEQFF.

The CDR3 loop reads CAISESSHTEAFF. The CDR3 region has the DNA TGTGCCATCAGTGAGTCGAGCCATACTGAAGCTTTCTTT. The chain recombines TRBV10-3 with TRBJ1-1; D remains ambiguous. The CDR3 sequence is 13 residues long. V was trimmed by 0 bases and J by 5 bases, leaving 7 bases between them. Germline V lookup: CDR1 ENHRY, CDR2 SYGVKD.

This clonotype was picked up one time. This chain joins TRBV25-1 and TRBJ1-2; D call uncertain. CDR3 length equals 13 residues. In germline, CDR1 is MGHDK, CDR2 SYGVNS. V was cut by 5 bases and J by 5 bases, with 12 bases left in between. The CDR3 reads CASSPDPLYGYTF. As DNA, the CDR3 is TGTGCCAGCAGTCCTGATCCCTTATATGGCTACACCTTC.

By share, this clonotype ranks as medium-sized (0.01 to 0.1%). The gene calls are TRBV20-1 and TRBJ2-3; D possibly corresponds to TRBD2 (5 bases). The CDR3 extends over 14 amino acids. The germline CDR1 and CDR2 sequences are DFQATT and SNEGSKA (reference sequence). The V gene lost 1 base and the J gene lost 0 bases, with 8 bases spanning the gap. The chain's CDR3 is CSARGADSTDTQYF. CDR3 bases: TGCAGTGCTAGAGGAGCGGACAGCACAGATACGCAGTATTTT.

Points on this clonotype: This may come from a read error, since a much larger clone is one base off. The rearrangement joins TRBV12-3 or TRBV12-4 to TRBJ2-1; tentatively, D is TRBD1 (6 bases). Trimming took 5 bases from V and 0 from J, leaving 23 bases between them. The CDR3 spans 19 residues. The CDR3 protein is CASSPPPVTGMLSYNEQFF. The CDR3 DNA reads as TGTGCCAGCAGTCCACCCCCCGTGACAGGTATGCTCTCCTACAATGAGCAGTTCTTC.

The V and J genes are TRBV19 and TRBJ2-7, with D possibly matching TRBD2 (6 bases). The V gene's germline CDR1 is LNHDA and CDR2 SQIVND (reference sequence). CDR3 length equals 11 residues. Trimming stripped 7 bases from V and 3 bases from J, with 7 bases between. Here the CDR3 reads CASTGGYEQYF. The CDR3 DNA sequence: TGTGCCAGTACCGGGGGCTACGAGCAGTACTTC.

This clonotype showed up just a few times. This may come from a read error, since a much larger clone is one base off. The CDR3 carries no conserved terminal phenylalanine or tryptophan, so it likely arises from a read error. Because the CDR3's place on the DNA is in doubt, the DNA is left out and the CDR3 is given as listed by TCRdb. The V and J genes are TRBV19 and TRBJ1-1. The CDR3 length is 14 residues, termini included. CDR1 is LNHDA and CDR2 is SQIVND in the germline V gene (reference sequence). The CDR3 loop reads CASSLGEDYTEASS.

The chain couples TRBV5-1 to TRBJ1-1, with TRBD1 as a possible D gene (5 bases). V gave up 6 bases and J gave up 2 bases, with 11 bases separating them. The CDR3 spans 13 residues. Germline V lookup: CDR1 SGHRS, CDR2 YFSETQ. CDR3 in amino acids: CASTAGLNTEAFF. The CDR3 DNA reads TGCGCCAGCACGGCAGGGCTAAACACTGAAGCTTTCTTT.

The genes are TRBV5-6 and TRBJ2-1; no clear D. The germline gives CDR1 SGHDT, CDR2 YYEEEE. Trimming took 1 base from V and 9 from J, leaving 11 bases between them. CDR3 length: 13 amino acids. The CDR3 loop is CASSLNNLGEQFF. Written as DNA, the CDR3 is TGTGCCAGCAGCTTGAATAATCTAGGTGAGCAGTTCTTC.

V and J are TRBV7-3 and TRBJ1-1; no clear D. The CDR3 is made up of 13 amino acids. Germline lookup yields CDR1 SGHTA and CDR2 FQGTGA. Trimming shortened V by 3 bases and J by 3 bases, and 8 bases separated the two germline ends. The CDR3: CASSLLTDTEAFF. CDR3 DNA sequence: TGTGCCAGCAGCTTGTTGACCGACACTGAAGCTTTCTTT.

J is TRBJ2-7 and V is TRBV10-2, with D possibly matching TRBD2 (5 bases). V was trimmed by 0 bases and J by 3 bases, leaving 15 bases between them. Per germline, CDR1 WSHSY and CDR2 SAAADI. This CDR3 spans 16 amino acids. The CDR3 DNA reads as TGCGCCAGCAGTGAGTCGAACCCGAGGGCCAGCTACGAGCAGTACTTC. Its translation is CASSESNPRASYEQYF.

The V and J genes are TRBV7-3 and TRBJ1-2; a possible D gene is TRBD1 (6 bases). CDR3 length equals 13 residues. Germline CDR1 and CDR2: SGHTA and FQGTGA. The V gene lost 3 bases and the J gene lost 8 bases, with 13 bases spanning the gap. This CDR3 reads CASSFLGGAGYTF. CDR3 in DNA: TGTGCCAGCAGCTTTCTAGGGGGAGCGGGCTACACCTTC.

This chain links TRBV19 with TRBJ2-7; TRBD2 is a possible D gene (5 bases). Germline V gene data show CDR1 as LNHDA and CDR2 as SQIVND (reference sequence). This CDR3 spans 11 amino acids. V shed 5 bases and J shed 6 bases, with 8 bases lying between them. The CDR3 loop is CASSSGVEQYF. The CDR3 nucleotides read TGTGCCAGTAGTTCCGGGGTCGAGCAGTACTTC.

This rearrangement joins TRBV15 to TRBJ2-5; TRBD1 aligns across 11 bases. V lost 5 bases and J lost 11; bases outside the gene matches: 1. CDR3 length: 11 amino acids. Germline V CDR1 and CDR2: LNHNV, YYDKDF (reference sequence). The CDR3 DNA is TGTGCCACCAGCGGACAGGGGGCGCAGTACTTC. This sequence encodes CATSGQGAQYF.

This chain uses TRBV24-1 with TRBJ2-5, with 9 bases that match TRBD1. This CDR3 comprises 15 residues. Trimming cost V 3 bases and J 5 bases; bases outside gene matches: 6. Germline CDR1 reads KGHDR; CDR2 reads SFDVKD. The CDR3 loop reads CATSDPTGTGETQYF. The CDR3 DNA sequence: TGTGCCACCAGTGATCCCACCGGGACAGGGGAGACCCAGTACTTC.

This clonotype was counted once. The chain employs TRBV2 and TRBJ1-5; the match to TRBD1 covers 8 bases. There are 18 residues in the CDR3. CDR1 and CDR2 (germline): SNHLY, FYNNEI. Trimming cost V 4 bases and J 2 bases; bases outside gene matches: 13. Written as DNA, the CDR3 is TGTGCCAGCAGTGTCCCCGGGACAGGAGATGTGGGCAATCAGCCCCAGCATTTT. Protein sequence: CASSVPGTGDVGNQPQHF. The whole variable domain, remainder taken from reference TRBV2 and TRBJ1-5, is EPEVTQTPSHQVTQMGQEVILRCVPISNHLYFYWYRQILGQKVEFLVSFYNNEISEKSEIFDDQFSVERPDGSNFTLKIRSTKLEDSAMYFCASSVPGTGDVGNQPQHFGDGTRLSIL.